The 5 T cell receptor beta chains below all came from one sample that was sequenced in a study of CD8+CD57+ T cells in acquired aplastic anemia. Genomic DNA templated the TCR beta VDJ and CDR3 profiling. TCRdb passed the reads through MiXCR, listing each CDR3 protein once. Here the sample spans approximately 200,000 distinct CDR3 sequences, around 50% being singletons. For sequencing, patients were chosen who had shown expansion of CD8+CD57+ cells by flow cytometry. Material for sequencing was sorted CD4+, CD8+, or CD8+CD57+ T cells (not recorded which) from PBMCs. The receptor source for this set is a human donor with aplastic anemia.

This rearrangement joins TRBV2 to TRBJ1-2; 7 bases are shared with TRBD1. Germline V CDR1 and CDR2: SNHLY, FYNNEI. Trimming removed 2 bases from V and 3 bases from J; junction bases left unmatched: 3. The CDR3 covers 14 residues. The CDR3 DNA is TGTGCCAGCAGTGAAACCGGGACAGACTATGGCTACACCTTC. Its protein product is CASSETGTDYGYTF.

This sequence joins TRBV12-3 or TRBV12-4 and TRBJ1-6, with 11 bases matching TRBD1. The CDR3 length is 16 residues. The V and J ends lost 5 bases and 1 base, in that order; junction bases with no gene match: 1. The CDR3 here is CASSGQGASYNSPLHF. CDR3 in DNA: TGTGCCAGCAGTGGACAGGGGGCATCCTATAATTCACCCCTCCACTTT.

This clonotype was counted once. V usage is TRBV9 and J usage is TRBJ2-7; TRBD1 aligns across 8 bases. From germline, CDR1 is SGDLS and CDR2 YYNGEE. This CDR3 spans 16 amino acids. The junction had 13 bases not matched to a gene; V was cut back by 6 bases and J by 2 bases. This chain's CDR3 is CASNRDGTGVPYEQYF. DNA of the CDR3: TGTGCCAGCAATCGTGACGGGACAGGTGTCCCCTACGAGCAGTACTTC.

The V call is TRBV4-1, the J call TRBJ2-7, with a weak D call TRBD2 (6 bases). The CDR3 contains 15 residues. In germline, CDR1 is MGHRA, CDR2 YSYEKL. Between the trimmed V and J ends, which lost 3 bases and 6 bases, there was a span of 18 bases. CDR3 DNA sequence: TGCGCCAGCAGCCATGCGACTAGGAGGGGTCTCGAGCAGTACTTC. This gives the protein CASSHATRRGLEQYF.

There are many counts of this clonotype. The chain carries TRBV7-9 and TRBJ1-4; 7 bases align to TRBD1. CDR3 length equals 14 residues. The ends lost 2 bases at V and 4 bases at J; junction bases unmatched: 1. Per germline, CDR1 SEHNR and CDR2 FQNEAQ (reference sequence). This CDR3 is CASSLRQGNEKLFF. In DNA, the CDR3 is TGTGCCAGCAGCTTACGACAGGGTAATGAAAAACTGTTTTTT. The full variable domain, in which reference TRBV7-9 and TRBJ1-4 provide the parts outside the CDR3, is DTGVSQNPRHKITKRGQNVTFRCDPISEHNRLYWYRQTLGQGPEFLTYFQNEAQLEKSRLLSDRFSAERPKGSFSTLEIQRTEQGDSAMYLCASSLRQGNEKLFFGSGTQLSVL.